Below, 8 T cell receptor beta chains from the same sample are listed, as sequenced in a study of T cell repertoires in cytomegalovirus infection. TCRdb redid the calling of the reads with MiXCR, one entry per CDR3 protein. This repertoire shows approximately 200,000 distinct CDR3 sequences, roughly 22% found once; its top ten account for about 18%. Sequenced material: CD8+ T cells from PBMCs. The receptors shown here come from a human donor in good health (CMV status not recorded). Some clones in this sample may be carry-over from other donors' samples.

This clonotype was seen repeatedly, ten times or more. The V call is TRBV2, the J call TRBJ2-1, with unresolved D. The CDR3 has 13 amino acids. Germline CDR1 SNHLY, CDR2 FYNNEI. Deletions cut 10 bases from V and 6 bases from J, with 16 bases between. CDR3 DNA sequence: TGTGCCACATCCGGGCCCCAAGGCAATGAGCAGTTCTTC. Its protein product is CATSGPQGNEQFF. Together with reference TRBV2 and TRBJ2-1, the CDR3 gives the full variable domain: EPEVTQTPSHQVTQMGQEVILRCVPISNHLYFYWYRQILGQKVEFLVSFYNNEISEKSEIFDDQFSVERPDGSNFTLKIRSTKLEDSAMYFCATSGPQGNEQFFGPGTRLTVL.

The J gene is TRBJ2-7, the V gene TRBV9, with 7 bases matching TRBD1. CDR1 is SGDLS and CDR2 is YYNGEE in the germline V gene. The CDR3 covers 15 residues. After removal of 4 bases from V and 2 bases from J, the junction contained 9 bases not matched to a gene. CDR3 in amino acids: CASSPSTGFPYEQYF. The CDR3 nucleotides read TGTGCCAGCAGCCCTTCGACAGGGTTTCCCTACGAGCAGTACTTC.

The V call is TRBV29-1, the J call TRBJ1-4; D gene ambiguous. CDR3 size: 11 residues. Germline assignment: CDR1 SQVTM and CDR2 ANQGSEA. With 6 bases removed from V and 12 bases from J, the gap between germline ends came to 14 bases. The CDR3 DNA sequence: TGCAGCGTGGGAAGGGTAGGAGAACTGTTTTTT. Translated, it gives CSVGRVGELFF.

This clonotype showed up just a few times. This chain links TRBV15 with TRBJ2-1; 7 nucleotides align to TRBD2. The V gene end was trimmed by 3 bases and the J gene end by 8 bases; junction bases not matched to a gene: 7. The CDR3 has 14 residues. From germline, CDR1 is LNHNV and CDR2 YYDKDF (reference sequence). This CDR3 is CATSRERGGDEQFF. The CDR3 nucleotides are TGTGCCACCAGCAGGGAGCGGGGTGGCGATGAGCAGTTCTTC.

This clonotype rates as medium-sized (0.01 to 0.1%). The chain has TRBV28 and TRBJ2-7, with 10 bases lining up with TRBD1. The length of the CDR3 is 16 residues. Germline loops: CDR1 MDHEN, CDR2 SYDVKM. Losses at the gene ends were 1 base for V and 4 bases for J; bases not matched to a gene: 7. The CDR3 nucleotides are TGTGCCAGCAGTTTATCCGGACAGGGGGTCGGTTACGAGCAGTACTTC. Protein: CASSLSGQGVGYEQYF.

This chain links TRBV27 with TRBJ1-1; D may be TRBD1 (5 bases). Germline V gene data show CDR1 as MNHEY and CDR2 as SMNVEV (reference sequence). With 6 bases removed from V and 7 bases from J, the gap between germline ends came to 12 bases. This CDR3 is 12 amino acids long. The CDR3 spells CASSTGGFEAFF. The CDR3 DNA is TGTGCCAGCAGCACTGGGGGTTTTGAAGCTTTCTTT.

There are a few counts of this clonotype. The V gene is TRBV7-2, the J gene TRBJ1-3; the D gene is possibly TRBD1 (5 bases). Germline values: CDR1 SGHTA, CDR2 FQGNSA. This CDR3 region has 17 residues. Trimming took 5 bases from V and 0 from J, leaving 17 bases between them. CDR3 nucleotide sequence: TGTGCCAGCAGCCCACCCGCTGACAGCTTCTCTGGAAACACCATATATTTT. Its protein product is CASSPPADSFSGNTIYF.

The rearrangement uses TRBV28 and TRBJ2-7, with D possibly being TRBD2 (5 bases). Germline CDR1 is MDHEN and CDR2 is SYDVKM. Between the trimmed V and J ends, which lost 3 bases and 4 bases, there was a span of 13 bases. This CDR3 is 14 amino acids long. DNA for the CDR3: TGTGCCAGCAGTTTCCGCGGACTCAAGTACGAGCAGTACTTC. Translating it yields CASSFRGLKYEQYF.